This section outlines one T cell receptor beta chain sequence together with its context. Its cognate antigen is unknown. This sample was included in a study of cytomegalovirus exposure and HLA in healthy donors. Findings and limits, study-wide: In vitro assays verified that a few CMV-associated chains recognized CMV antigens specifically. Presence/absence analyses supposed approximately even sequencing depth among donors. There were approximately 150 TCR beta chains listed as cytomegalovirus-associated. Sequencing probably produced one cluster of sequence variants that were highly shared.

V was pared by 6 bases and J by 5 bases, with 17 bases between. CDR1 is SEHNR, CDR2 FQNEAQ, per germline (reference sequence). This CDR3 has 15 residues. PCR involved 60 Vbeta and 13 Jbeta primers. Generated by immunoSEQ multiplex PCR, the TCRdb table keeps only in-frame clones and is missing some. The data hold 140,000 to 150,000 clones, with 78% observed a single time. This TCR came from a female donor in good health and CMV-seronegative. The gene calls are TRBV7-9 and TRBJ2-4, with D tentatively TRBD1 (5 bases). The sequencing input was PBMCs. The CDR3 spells CASSTTVPSQNIQYF. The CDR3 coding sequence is TGTGCCAGCAGTACGACAGTCCCTTCCCAAAACATTCAGTACTTC. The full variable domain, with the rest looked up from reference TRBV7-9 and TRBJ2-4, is DTGVSQNPRHKITKRGQNVTFRCDPISEHNRLYWYRQTLGQGPEFLTYFQNEAQLEKSRLLSDRFSAERPKGSFSTLEIQRTEQGDSAMYLCASSTTVPSQNIQYFGAGTRLSVL.